Presented here are 15 T cell receptor beta chains from one specimen sequenced in a study of CD8 T cells in ankylosing spondylitis. Using its own MiXCR run on the 5' RACE reads, TCRdb lists one record per CDR3 protein. Of some 220,000 distinct CDR3 sequences in the sample, over 9.5% were seen once. Sequences were obtained from blood, either unsorted or a sorted T cell fraction (not recorded which). The receptors here all came from a male donor with ankylosing spondylitis or in good health (not recorded which).

This clonotype has a count of ten or more. The chain is built from TRBV30 and TRBJ2-7; D is perhaps TRBD2 (7 bases). CDR1 is GTSNPN, CDR2 SVGIG, per germline (reference sequence). The germline V and J ends were trimmed by 1 base and 6 bases, with 19 bases remaining between them. The CDR3 runs 15 residues. The CDR3 nucleotides are TGTGCCTGGAGTGCTAGGTGGGGGGGACAAGGCGAGCAGTACTTC. Its protein product is CAWSARWGGQGEQYF.

This clonotype was picked up many times. The chain combines TRBV12-3 or TRBV12-4 with TRBJ2-5, with a tentative D call TRBD1 (5 bases). The CDR3 totals 13 residues. Trimming stripped 3 bases from V and 5 bases from J, with 10 bases between. CDR3 nucleotide sequence: TGTGCCAGCAGTTTCAGGGTTCGGGAGACCCAGTACTTC. Translating it yields CASSFRVRETQYF.

At least ten counts were recorded for this clonotype. The chain links TRBV11-2 to TRBJ2-2; perhaps TRBD2 as D (6 bases). CDR1 SGHAT and CDR2 FQNNGV come from the germline V gene. The CDR3 has 16 amino acids. Trimming took off 0 bases at V and 4 bases at J, with 12 bases between the two ends. CDR3 amino acids: CASSLEGAAGTGELFF. In nucleotides, the CDR3 is TGTGCCAGCAGCTTAGAAGGGGCAGCGGGCACCGGGGAGCTGTTTTTT.

This clonotype came up many times. The J gene is TRBJ2-3, the V gene TRBV4-2, with D tentatively TRBD1 (5 bases). The V and J ends lost 1 base and 5 bases respectively, with 10 bases between them. The CDR3 loop spans 14 amino acids. Germline CDR1 is LGHNA and CDR2 is YNFKEQ. DNA of the CDR3: TGTGCCAGCAGCCAAGGGGGCCCGCAAGATACGCAGTATTTT. Its translation: CASSQGGPQDTQYF.

This clonotype was found a few times. The gene calls are TRBV12-3 or TRBV12-4 and TRBJ1-2; D perhaps matches TRBD1 (5 bases). CDR3 length equals 12 residues. The V gene lost 6 bases and the J gene lost 7 bases, with 12 bases spanning the gap. Here the CDR3 reads CASRRGAAGYTF. CDR3 DNA: TGTGCCAGCAGACGAGGGGCGGCTGGCTACACCTTC.

This clonotype was found a few times. The chain links TRBV7-2 to TRBJ2-7; possibly TRBD1 or TRBD2 for D (7 bases each). Germline CDR1 SGHTA, CDR2 FQGNSA. The CDR3 consists of 15 residues. Trimming removed 4 bases from V and 3 bases from J, with 16 bases in between. The CDR3 sequence is CASSSRGTTFYEQYF. CDR3 nucleotide sequence: TGTGCCAGCAGCTCCAGGGGGACTACCTTCTACGAGCAGTACTTC.

Remarks on this clonotype: A much more abundant neighbour one base away suggests this may be a read error. The chain combines TRBV12-5 with TRBJ2-1; D remains unclear. The CDR3 totals 16 residues. Germline CDR1 and CDR2: LGHNT and FRNRAP. Trimming pared 2 bases from V and 1 base from J, leaving 12 bases between. The CDR3 here is CASGLITSGSYNEQFF. CDR3 sequence (DNA): TGTGCTAGTGGTTTGATAACAAGTGGTTCCTACAATGAGCAGTTCTTC. The whole variable domain, remainder taken from reference TRBV12-5 and TRBJ2-1, is DARVTQTPRHKVTEMGQEVTMRCQPILGHNTVFWYRQTMMQGLELLAYFRNRAPLDDSGMPKDRFSAEMPDATLATLKIQPSEPRDSAVYFCASGLITSGSYNEQFFGPGTRLTVL.

The table lists this clonotype with many counts. The J gene is TRBJ2-1, the V gene TRBV20-1; 8 bases align to TRBD1. Germline V gene sequence: CDR1 DFQATT, CDR2 SNEGSKA (reference sequence). This CDR3 has 13 amino acids. Germline trimming cut 4 bases from V and 4 bases from J; bases unmatched to any gene: 3. In DNA form, the CDR3 reads TGCAGTGCTACAAGGGACAGGTACAATGAGCAGTTCTTC. Protein product: CSATRDRYNEQFF.

This clonotype was observed a single time. The chain is built from TRBV5-5 and TRBJ2-1; D is unresolved. V lost 5 bases and J lost 3, with 15 bases in between. Germline CDR1 is SGHKS and CDR2 is YYEKEE (reference sequence). The CDR3 is 15 amino acids. The CDR3 region is CASSPPGPYYNEQFF. CDR3 nucleotides: TGTGCCAGCAGTCCTCCCGGGCCCTACTACAATGAGCAGTTCTTC.

This clonotype was seen a handful of times. This rearrangement joins TRBV7-2 to TRBJ1-4; the match to TRBD1 covers 9 bases. This CDR3 spans 14 amino acids. V shed 5 bases, J shed 7 bases, and the junction held 5 bases outside the gene matches. Germline V gene data show CDR1 as SGHTA and CDR2 as FQGNSA. CDR3 nucleotide sequence: TGTGCCAGCAGCCTCCCGGGACAGGGTGAAAAACTGTTTTTT. Amino acid sequence: CASSLPGQGEKLFF.

This clonotype appeared many times. This sequence joins TRBV12-3 or TRBV12-4 and TRBJ2-7, with a weak D call TRBD1 (5 bases). The CDR3 contains 14 residues. V dropped 6 bases and J dropped 4 bases, with 16 bases sitting between them. In nucleotides, the CDR3 is TGTGCCAGCAGCCCCCACAGGACCTCATACGAGCAGTACTTC. The encoded protein is CASSPHRTSYEQYF.

This clonotype was counted ten times or more. This chain joins TRBV5-1 and TRBJ2-1, with a possible D match to TRBD2 (7 bases). There are 19 residues in the CDR3. Between the trimmed V and J ends, which lost 3 bases and 6 bases, there was a span of 28 bases. In germline, CDR1 is SGHRS, CDR2 YFSETQ. The CDR3 nucleotides read TGCGCCAGCAGCTCACTCCCCCGGGGGGCGTATAGGAAAGGCAATGAGCAGTTCTTC. It translates to CASSSLPRGAYRKGNEQFF.

This clonotype was counted at least ten times. The chain employs TRBV19 and TRBJ1-1; 7 bases line up with TRBD1. Trimming took 6 bases from V and 0 from J; bases not matched to a gene: 10. The germline V gene encodes CDR1 LNHDA and CDR2 SQIVND (reference sequence). This CDR3 region has 16 residues. The CDR3 here is CASRDTGVSMNTEAFF. CDR3 in DNA: TGTGCCAGTAGAGACACAGGGGTCTCCATGAACACTGAAGCTTTCTTT.

This clonotype has ten or more counts. V is TRBV3-1 and J is TRBJ1-5; TRBD1 is a possible D gene (5 bases). This CDR3 comprises 14 residues. The ends were cut back, 4 bases at V and 2 bases at J, with 9 bases in the middle. Germline V gene lookup returns CDR1 LGHDT and CDR2 YNNKEL (reference sequence). The CDR3 DNA reads as TGTGCCAGCAGCCGGGGCAGGGGCAATCAGCCCCAGCATTTT. It yields the protein CASSRGRGNQPQHF.

In regard to this clonotype: This could be a read error, since a much larger clone is one nucleotide away. The chain joins TRBV5-6 to TRBJ2-7; D uncertain. CDR3 length: 11 amino acids. The germline V gene encodes CDR1 SGHDT and CDR2 YYEEEE. The CDR3 DNA reads as TGTACCAGCAGCAATGGTTACGAGCAGTACTTC. Protein: CTSSNGYEQYF.